These 25 T cell receptor beta chains share one sample of origin, sequenced in a study of CXCR3-negative and CXCR3-positive naive CD8 T cells. Study-level points and caveats: Researchers report that CXCR3-positive naive cells carry more hydrophobic TRB CDR3s than CXCR3-negative naive cells.

These TCRs' antigens remain unknown. Preparation of TRB cDNA libraries relied on 5' RACE carrying UMI labels. Following a re-call of the 5' RACE reads, TCRdb has one entry per CDR3 protein and lacks DNA. The sample totals around 140,000 distinct CDR3 sequences. The sequenced sample was naive CXCR3+ CD8+ T cells from blood. Subset reported: CD45RO-CCR7+CD27+CD95- naive CD8+ T cells expressing CXCR3 (TNR3+). Receptors originate from a human donor in good health. Some clones in this sample may be carry-over from other donors' samples.

The rearrangement links TRBV4-1 to TRBJ2-7. Germline V gene sequence: CDR1 MGHRA, CDR2 YSYEKL. There are 13 residues in the CDR3. CDR3 amino acids: CASSQLGTYEQYF.

V and J are TRBV27 and TRBJ2-5; the TRBD2 assignment by TCRdb is unverifiable without DNA. This CDR3 is built from 15 residues. The germline V gene encodes CDR1 MNHEY and CDR2 SMNVEV (reference sequence). The CDR3 spells CASSLLATHQETQYF.

The chain carries TRBV6-4 and TRBJ2-1; absent DNA, TCRdb's TRBD1 call cannot be checked. This CDR3 region has 14 residues. Germline CDR1 and CDR2: MRHNA and SNTAGT. The CDR3 protein is CASSRTGEGNEQFF.

The CDR3 protein is CASRHRTGSYEQYF. The rearrangement uses TRBV28 and TRBJ2-7; the TCRdb D gene call, TRBD1, has no DNA to confirm it. Per germline, CDR1 MDHEN and CDR2 SYDVKM. The CDR3 extends over 14 amino acids.

This sequence joins TRBV11-3 and TRBJ2-3; TCRdb picks TRBD2, but there is no DNA to check that call. There are 16 residues in the CDR3. CDR1 and CDR2 from the germline V gene are SGHNT and YENEEA. The CDR3 region is CASSPWTSGTTDTQYF.

The chain employs TRBV12-3 or TRBV12-4 and TRBJ2-1; checking the TCRdb D call of TRBD2 is not possible without DNA. The CDR3 is 15 residues long. The CDR3 sequence: CASSFPSGTYNEQFF.

The chain joins TRBV12-3 or TRBV12-4 to TRBJ1-2. This CDR3 has 13 amino acids. The CDR3 is CASSHTRLGGYTF.

The chain has TRBV5-1 and TRBJ2-7; TCRdb's D call, TRBD1, is unchecked because there is no DNA. CDR3 length: 13 residues. The germline CDR1 and CDR2 sequences are SGHRS and YFSETQ. Here the CDR3 reads CASIGSSPYEQYF.

Here the CDR3 reads CASSFYNEQFF. The rearrangement links TRBV27 to TRBJ2-1. CDR3 size: 11 residues. The germline CDR1 and CDR2 sequences are MNHEY and SMNVEV (reference sequence).

The V call is TRBV5-1, the J call TRBJ2-4; the D call from TCRdb, TRBD2, cannot be confirmed without DNA. Germline V gene lookup returns CDR1 SGHRS and CDR2 YFSETQ. The CDR3 runs 14 residues. CDR3 sequence: CASSRGTAKNIQYF.

The rearrangement links TRBV9 to TRBJ1-3; as DNA is missing, the TRBD1 call by TCRdb cannot be tested. The CDR3 covers 17 residues. The germline CDR1 and CDR2 sequences are SGDLS and YYNGEE. The CDR3: CASSALDGTDSGNTIYF.

J is TRBJ2-7 and V is TRBV2; the TCRdb D gene call, TRBD1, has no DNA to confirm it. Germline CDR1 reads SNHLY; CDR2 reads FYNNEI. The CDR3 totals 14 residues. The CDR3 spells CASQTGTAFYEQYF.

This sequence joins TRBV12-3 or TRBV12-4 and TRBJ2-3; TCRdb reports TRBD2, a call that lacks DNA to check it against. CDR3 length: 15 amino acids. CDR3 loop: CASSHGSGSTDTQYF.

The rearrangement links TRBV19 to TRBJ2-7; the D call of TRBD1 rests on TCRdb alone, since no DNA is present to check it. The CDR3 extends over 22 amino acids. Germline CDR1 reads LNHDA; CDR2 reads SQIVND (reference sequence). Here the CDR3 reads CASFYLLTGTAFLAGHSYEQYF.

This rearrangement joins TRBV14 to TRBJ1-2. This CDR3 region has 13 residues. Germline loops: CDR1 SGHDN, CDR2 FVKESK. The CDR3 reads CASSQGGLYGYTF.

This chain links TRBV10-3 with TRBJ2-7; the D gene TCRdb calls, TRBD2, cannot be checked with no DNA. This CDR3 is built from 13 residues. Germline V gene data show CDR1 as ENHRY and CDR2 as SYGVKD. Here the CDR3 reads CAIRLEKSYEQYF.

J is TRBJ2-3 and V is TRBV4-1; TCRdb returns TRBD2, unconfirmable since there is no DNA. Germline V gene data show CDR1 as MGHRA and CDR2 as YSYEKL. The CDR3 consists of 17 residues. CDR3 region: CASSQDHGRGGHDTQYF.

The CDR3 region is CASSTTGQSGALEQFF. The rearrangement links TRBV6-6 to TRBJ2-1; as DNA is missing, the TRBD1 call by TCRdb cannot be tested. From germline, CDR1 is MNHNY and CDR2 SVGAGI (reference sequence). The CDR3 loop spans 16 amino acids.

The V and J genes are TRBV28 and TRBJ1-2. Germline CDR1 and CDR2: MDHEN and SYDVKM. The CDR3 totals 14 residues. CDR3 protein: CASSPQGIGPGYTF.

The rearrangement joins TRBV29-1 to TRBJ1-1; no DNA is available, so the TRBD1 call from TCRdb remains unchecked. CDR3 size: 13 residues. Germline assignment: CDR1 SQVTM and CDR2 ANQGSEA. CDR3 region: CSVVGQGYTEAFF. Looking up the rest from reference TRBV29-1 and TRBJ1-1 gives the full variable domain: SAVISQKPSRDICQRGTSLTIQCQVDSQVTMMFWYRQQPGQSLTLIATANQGSEATYESGFVIDKFPISRPNLTFSTLTVSNMSPEDSSIYLCSVVGQGYTEAFFGQGTRLTVV.

The chain has TRBV28 and TRBJ2-1; the D call of TRBD2 rests on TCRdb alone, since no DNA is present to check it. This CDR3 has 14 residues. CDR1 is MDHEN and CDR2 is SYDVKM in the germline V gene. CDR3 sequence: CASSLDREVDEQFF.

This chain links TRBV4-3 with TRBJ2-7. In germline, CDR1 is LGHNA, CDR2 YSLEER. CDR3 length: 13 amino acids. CDR3 sequence reads: CASSQAGHNEQYF.

The genes are TRBV28 and TRBJ2-4; TCRdb's D call, TRBD1, is unchecked because there is no DNA. The CDR3 totals 14 residues. The germline CDR1 and CDR2 sequences are MDHEN and SYDVKM. The CDR3 reads CASSFRGPTDIQYF.

This sequence joins TRBV9 and TRBJ2-3. The CDR3 totals 13 residues. CDR1 and CDR2 (germline): SGDLS, YYNGEE. The CDR3 sequence is CASSVAGTDTQYF.

The V call is TRBV7-2, the J call TRBJ2-1. This CDR3 comprises 16 residues. Germline lookup yields CDR1 SGHTA and CDR2 FQGNSA. The CDR3 protein is CASSREFHPHYNEQFF.